This T cell receptor beta chain was documented in a study of T cell responses to AZD1222 COVID-19 vaccine. The CDR3 has 15 amino acids. V gave up 5 bases and J gave up 10 bases; unmatched junction bases: 9. In germline, CDR1 is MNHEY, CDR2 SMNVEV (reference sequence). TCRdb keeps only in-frame clones here, not all; method: immunoSEQ multiplex PCR. The sample yields 85,000 to 130,000 clones, approximately 88% seen once. Points on this clone: What it binds is unknown.

Broader study findings: Clonal diversity may have been underestimated, and the donors were mostly white British, with more females than males.

V usage is TRBV27 and J usage is TRBJ2-1; TRBD1 aligns across 12 bases. The sequences come from peripheral blood, collected on day 0 of AZD1222 vaccination. This TCR was sampled from an adult in good health. The CDR3 here is CASSILGTGGAEQFF. The DNA for the CDR3 is TGTGCCAGCAGTATACTAGGGACAGGGGGCGCCGAGCAGTTCTTC.